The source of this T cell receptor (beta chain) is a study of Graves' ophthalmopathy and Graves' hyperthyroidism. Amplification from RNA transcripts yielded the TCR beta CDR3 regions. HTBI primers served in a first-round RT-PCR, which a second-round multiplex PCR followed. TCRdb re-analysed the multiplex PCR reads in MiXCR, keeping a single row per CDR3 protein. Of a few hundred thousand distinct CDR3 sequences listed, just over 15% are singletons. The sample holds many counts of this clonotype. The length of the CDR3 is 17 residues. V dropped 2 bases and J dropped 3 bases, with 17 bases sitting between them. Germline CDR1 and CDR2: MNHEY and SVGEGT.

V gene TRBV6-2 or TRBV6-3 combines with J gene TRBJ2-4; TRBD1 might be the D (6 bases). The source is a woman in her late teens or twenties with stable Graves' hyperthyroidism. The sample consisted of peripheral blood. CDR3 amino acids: CASSYEGQGTIKNIQYF. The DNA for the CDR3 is TGTGCCAGCAGTTACGAGGGGCAGGGGACAATCAAAAACATTCAGTACTTC.